What follows are 26 T cell receptor beta chains derived from one specimen sequenced in a study of identical twins. TCRdb reprocessed the 5' RACE reads with MiXCR, giving one entry per CDR3 protein. The table has fewer than 350,000 distinct CDR3 sequences, about 8.9% seen once. This sample was also put to use in a study of yellow fever vaccine responses in identical twins.

Sequenced sample: memory (CD45RO+) T cells sorted from blood. These receptor sequences come from a woman between 18 and 29 years old in good health.

This clonotype was counted ten times or more. V is TRBV7-9 and J is TRBJ1-5, with D maybe TRBD1 (5 bases). V was cut by 6 bases and J by 5 bases, with 8 bases left in between. The germline V gene has CDR1 SEHNR and CDR2 FQNEAQ (reference sequence). This CDR3 comprises 12 residues. CDR3 region: CASSRGDQPQHF. The CDR3 DNA reads TGTGCCAGCAGTCGGGGGGATCAGCCCCAGCATTTT.

This clonotype was counted between two and nine times. This chain connects TRBV15 to TRBJ2-1, with D possibly being TRBD2 (6 bases). This CDR3 contains 15 residues. The V gene lost 4 bases and the J gene lost 4 bases, with 14 bases spanning the gap. Looked up from germline, CDR1 is LNHNV and CDR2 is YYDKDF (reference sequence). This CDR3 is CATSNRLEGYNEQFF. For the CDR3, the DNA is TGTGCCACCAGCAACCGACTAGAGGGGTACAATGAGCAGTTCTTC.

The chain couples TRBV20-1 to TRBJ2-1; 9 nucleotides agree with TRBD1. CDR1 DFQATT and CDR2 SNEGSKA come from the germline V gene (reference sequence). J was trimmed by 6 bases and V by 6 bases; bases with no gene match: 9. CDR3 size: 14 residues. CDR3 protein: CSAHFPDRGNEQFF. CDR3 nucleotides: TGCAGTGCCCATTTTCCGGACAGGGGCAATGAGCAGTTCTTC.

This chain uses TRBV6-2 or TRBV6-3 with TRBJ2-2; no clear D gene. The CDR3 spans 13 residues. V lost 4 bases and J 4 bases, leaving 7 bases between the germline ends. Germline loops: CDR1 MNHEY, CDR2 SVGEGT. The CDR3 DNA is TGTGCCAGCAGTTCTGTCAGCACCGGGGAGCTGTTTTTT. It translates to CASSSVSTGELFF.

This clonotype was detected only a few times. This chain connects TRBV18 to TRBJ1-2; 11 nucleotides align to TRBD1. V was pared by 3 bases and J by 4 bases, with 13 bases of the junction left unmatched. CDR1 is KGHSH and CDR2 is LQKENI in the germline V gene. The CDR3 extends over 18 amino acids. The DNA of the CDR3 is TGTGCCAGCTCACCTTTTCTTGGACAGGGGGCAATCGGCTATGGCTACACCTTC. Protein: CASSPFLGQGAIGYGYTF.

This clonotype was counted a few times. V gene TRBV6-5 combines with J gene TRBJ1-1; 7 bases are a match to TRBD1. The CDR3 sequence is 15 residues long. The trim removed 3 bases at V and 4 bases at J, leaving 8 bases unmatched. The germline gives CDR1 MNHEY, CDR2 SVGAGI. CDR3 nucleotide sequence: TGTGCCAGCAGTTATACTCTGACAGGGTCCACTGAAGCTTTCTTT. It codes for CASSYTLTGSTEAFF.

This rearrangement joins TRBV3-1 to TRBJ1-3, with D uncertain. Trimming left V 4 bases short and J 2 bases short, with 9 bases between. This CDR3 has 14 amino acids. Germline CDR1 reads LGHDT; CDR2 reads YNNKEL (reference sequence). For the CDR3, the DNA is TGTGCCAGCAGCCGAGCCTCCGCTGGAAACACCATATATTTT. Amino acid sequence: CASSRASAGNTIYF.

A few counts support this clonotype. The rearrangement uses TRBV28 and TRBJ2-1; TRBD2 aligns across 7 bases. This CDR3 comprises 16 residues. CDR1 MDHEN and CDR2 SYDVKM come from the germline V gene. J gave up 5 bases and V 10 bases, and 17 bases lay outside the gene matches. CDR3 bases: TGTGCCACCCAACCCGCTACGGGAGGAATCCACAATGAGCAGTTCTTC. Protein sequence: CATQPATGGIHNEQFF. The full variable domain, in which reference TRBV28 and TRBJ2-1 provide the parts outside the CDR3, is DVKVTQSSRYLVKRTGEKVFLECVQDMDHENMFWYRQDPGLGLRLIYFSYDVKMKEKGDIPEGYSVSREKKERFSLILESASTNQTSMYLCATQPATGGIHNEQFFGPGTRLTVL.

There are a few counts of this clonotype. The J gene is TRBJ2-3, the V gene TRBV5-6; 13 bases fit TRBD2. CDR1 is SGHDT, CDR2 YYEEEE, per germline. The CDR3 spans 15 residues. Losses at the gene ends were 0 bases for V and 6 bases for J; bases not matched to a gene: 1. CDR3 amino acids: CASSLVGLAGDTQYF. CDR3 DNA sequence: TGTGCCAGCAGCTTGGTGGGACTAGCGGGGGATACGCAGTATTTT.

The CDR3 DNA reads TGCAGCGACCGACGCACGGGCTATCTTAACTATGGCTACACCTTC. It translates to CSDRRTGYLNYGYTF. The rearrangement uses TRBV20-1 and TRBJ1-2, with unresolved D. This CDR3 has 15 amino acids. Germline V gene sequence: CDR1 DFQATT, CDR2 SNEGSKA (reference sequence).

The V and J genes are TRBV24-1 and TRBJ2-1; tentative D call: TRBD1 (6 bases). Germline CDR1 is KGHDR and CDR2 is SFDVKD. Trimming shortened V by 3 bases and J by 0 bases, and 14 bases separated the two germline ends. CDR3 length: 17 amino acids. The CDR3 protein is CATSDLQGRNSYNEQFF. The CDR3 coding sequence is TGTGCCACCAGTGATCTACAGGGTCGAAACTCCTACAATGAGCAGTTCTTC.

This sequence joins TRBV5-1 and TRBJ2-6; D may be TRBD1 or TRBD2 (5 bases each). CDR3 size: 17 residues. V was shortened by 1 base and J by 2 bases, with 13 bases between the two germline ends. Germline V CDR1 and CDR2: SGHRS, YFSETQ. DNA for the CDR3: TGCGCCAGCAGCTTGCGAGGGGCCAACGCTGGGGCCAACGTCCTGACTTTC. It codes for CASSLRGANAGANVLTF.

This clonotype appeared a few times. J is TRBJ2-1 and V is TRBV20-1, with TRBD2 matching 10 bases. The V gene end was trimmed by 2 bases and the J gene end by 3 bases; junction bases not matched to a gene: 4. The CDR3 loop spans 15 amino acids. Germline assignment: CDR1 DFQATT and CDR2 SNEGSKA (reference sequence). The CDR3 sequence is CSARKREGFYNEQFF. Written as DNA, the CDR3 is TGCAGTGCTAGAAAGCGGGAGGGGTTCTACAATGAGCAGTTCTTC.

The chain recombines TRBV3-1 with TRBJ2-5; D is unresolved. The V and J ends lost 6 bases and 1 base respectively, with 12 bases between them. This CDR3 region has 14 residues. Germline CDR1 and CDR2: LGHDT and YNNKEL (reference sequence). CDR3 loop: CASSPHSGQETQYF. The CDR3 DNA reads as TGTGCCAGCAGTCCCCACAGTGGCCAAGAGACCCAGTACTTC.

The rearrangement uses TRBV27 and TRBJ1-1; D unresolved. Trimming left V 3 bases short and J 5 bases short, with 19 bases between. The length of the CDR3 is 16 residues. CDR1 is MNHEY and CDR2 is SMNVEV in the germline V gene (reference sequence). CDR3 in DNA: TGTGCCAGCAGTTTTTCTTTAGGTGGCCCTAGGACTGAAGCTTTCTTT. Amino acid sequence: CASSFSLGGPRTEAFF.

The chain links TRBV7-9 to TRBJ2-7; 7 bases map to TRBD1. The CDR3 covers 16 residues. V shed 3 bases, J shed 2 bases, and the junction held 10 bases outside the gene matches. Per the germline V gene, CDR1 is SEHNR and CDR2 is FQNEAQ (reference sequence). The CDR3 DNA sequence: TGTGCCAGCAGCTTGGGGGACAGAAATAACACCTACGAGCAGTACGTC. It encodes CASSLGDRNNTYEQYV.

This clonotype was counted a few times. The CDR3 protein is CASSVDYLVTYNEQFF. The CDR3 DNA reads as TGTGCCAGCAGTGTGGACTACCTTGTTACCTACAATGAGCAGTTCTTC. The V gene is TRBV25-1, the J gene TRBJ2-1, with D perhaps TRBD2 (6 bases). Germline assignment: CDR1 MGHDK and CDR2 SYGVNS. There are 16 residues in the CDR3. Trimming pared 4 bases from V and 2 bases from J, leaving 15 bases between.

This chain uses TRBV20-1 with TRBJ2-5; 8 bases agree with TRBD2. The CDR3 sequence is 14 residues long. From germline, CDR1 is DFQATT and CDR2 SNEGSKA (reference sequence). The V gene end was trimmed by 7 bases and the J gene end by 4 bases; junction bases not matched to a gene: 11. Here the CDR3 DNA reads TGCAGTGGTATACGGGGGGGGCGGGCAGAGACCCAGTACTTC. It translates to CSGIRGGRAETQYF.

This clonotype was recorded many times. The rearrangement joins TRBV10-3 to TRBJ2-7; 7 nucleotides match TRBD1. Germline lookup yields CDR1 ENHRY and CDR2 SYGVKD. The V gene end was trimmed by 6 bases and the J gene end by 5 bases; junction bases not matched to a gene: 13. CDR3 length: 15 residues. CDR3 amino acids: CAISPREGAKNEQYF. CDR3 nucleotide sequence: TGTGCCATCAGCCCGAGAGAGGGGGCAAAGAACGAGCAGTACTTC.

As regards this clonotype: One base away lies a much larger clone, so this may be a sequencing read error. The genes are TRBV7-9 and TRBJ2-3, with 7 bases identical to TRBD2. The germline CDR1 and CDR2 sequences are SEHNR and FQNEAQ (reference sequence). The CDR3 runs 16 residues. CDR3 sequence: CASSHPQAGITETQYF. In DNA form, the CDR3 reads TGTGCCAGCAGTCACCCCCAAGCGGGGATCACAGAAACGCAGTATTTT.

This chain connects TRBV20-1 to TRBJ2-1; the D gene is possibly TRBD1 (6 bases). This CDR3 has 13 amino acids. V lost 6 bases and J 10 bases, leaving 19 bases between the germline ends. CDR1 is DFQATT and CDR2 is SNEGSKA in the germline V gene (reference sequence). CDR3 sequence (DNA): TGCAGTGCGCCGACAAATACCGGGACAGAGCAGTTCTTC. Translation: CSAPTNTGTEQFF.

This clonotype was observed a few times. V is TRBV6-1 and J is TRBJ2-1; D may be TRBD2 (7 bases). Germline CDR1 is MNHNS and CDR2 is SASEGT. The ends were cut back, 3 bases at V and 7 bases at J, with 16 bases in the middle. The CDR3 has 15 residues. The CDR3 sequence: CASSDGGGGGNEQFF. In nucleotides, the CDR3 is TGTGCCAGCAGTGACGGTGGAGGGGGAGGGAATGAGCAGTTCTTC.

The chain couples TRBV12-3 or TRBV12-4 to TRBJ2-1; the D gene is possibly TRBD1 (5 bases). This CDR3 contains 12 residues. The V end was cut by 5 bases, the J end by 7 bases, with 9 bases between. The CDR3 nucleotides read TGTGCCAGCAGTAGCCGACAGAATGAGCAGTTCTTC. Translated: CASSSRQNEQFF.

This clonotype was picked up a small number of times. The rearrangement uses TRBV10-2 and TRBJ2-7; D call uncertain. Trimming removed 4 bases from V and 4 bases from J, with 8 bases in between. The germline V gene has CDR1 WSHSY and CDR2 SAAADI. The CDR3 is 12 amino acids. The CDR3 loop is CASSGSGYEQYV. The CDR3 DNA is TGCGCCAGCAGTGGCTCAGGATACGAGCAGTACGTC.

This clonotype has a handful of counts. This chain connects TRBV10-3 to TRBJ1-1; a weak D match, TRBD1 (6 bases). Trimming took off 6 bases at V and 1 base at J, with 18 bases between the two ends. The CDR3 sequence is 16 residues long. Germline assignment: CDR1 ENHRY and CDR2 SYGVKD. Here the CDR3 reads CAIRKGRDIKNTEAFF. The CDR3 nucleotides read TGTGCCATCAGGAAGGGTAGGGACATTAAGAACACTGAAGCTTTCTTT.

There are a few counts of this clonotype. The rearrangement joins TRBV7-9 to TRBJ1-1; TRBD1 is a possible D gene (5 bases). This CDR3 is 13 amino acids long. Germline V gene lookup returns CDR1 SEHNR and CDR2 FQNEAQ (reference sequence). Trimming left V 1 base short and J 9 bases short, with 12 bases between. The CDR3 is CASSLVEGMKAFF. CDR3 nucleotides: TGTGCCAGCAGCTTAGTTGAGGGGATGAAAGCTTTCTTT.